This T cell receptor (beta chain) stems from a study of Ad26.COV2.S vaccination and SARS-CoV-2 variants. TCRdb's copy holds only in-frame clones and misses some; the assay was immunoSEQ multiplex PCR. The sample has about 330,000 clones; roughly 88% are singletons. As for treatment: 15 to 20 received Ad26.COV2.S at low or high dose, single or two shots; roughly five received placebo; per-sample allocation not given. Sampling occurred on day 63 after the first vaccine or placebo injection. The TCR comes from a person aged 18 to 65 who received the Ad26.COV2.S COVID-19 vaccine or a placebo. This specimen consisted of peripheral blood, obtained in a trial of Ad26.COV2.S vaccine versus placebo.

The CDR3 here is CASSQDLAGSSYNEQFF. CDR3 bases: TGCGCCAGCAGCCAAGATTTAGCAGGGAGCTCCTACAATGAGCAGTTCTTC. The chain recombines TRBV4-3 with TRBJ2-1; D tentatively reads TRBD1 or TRBD2 (5 bases each). CDR3 length: 17 residues. V was clipped by 0 bases and J by 0 bases, with 12 bases between them. Germline V gives CDR1 LGHNA, CDR2 YSLEER.